This T cell receptor (beta chain) emerged from a study of CD8 T cells in ankylosing spondylitis. Only a few counts were recorded for this clonotype. Its specificity is unknown. TCRdb reprocessed the 5' RACE reads via MiXCR and lists one record per CDR3 protein. The sample records 700,000 to 850,000 distinct CDR3 sequences, about an eighth being singletons. The CDR3 length is 15 residues. Trimming stripped 0 bases from V and 3 bases from J, with 12 bases between. The germline CDR1 and CDR2 sequences are DFQATT and SNEGSKA (reference sequence). Study results and caveats: What seemed typical of ankylosing spondylitis blood was a TCR beta motif built from eight highly homologous variants.

The genes are TRBV20-1 and TRBJ2-1; weak D call: TRBD2 (5 bases). Sequenced sample: blood, either unsorted or a sorted T cell fraction (not recorded which). This receptor was obtained from a male donor with ankylosing spondylitis. The CDR3 reads CSARDLGRNYNEQFF. The CDR3 nucleotides read TGCAGTGCTAGAGATTTGGGGAGAAACTACAATGAGCAGTTCTTC.